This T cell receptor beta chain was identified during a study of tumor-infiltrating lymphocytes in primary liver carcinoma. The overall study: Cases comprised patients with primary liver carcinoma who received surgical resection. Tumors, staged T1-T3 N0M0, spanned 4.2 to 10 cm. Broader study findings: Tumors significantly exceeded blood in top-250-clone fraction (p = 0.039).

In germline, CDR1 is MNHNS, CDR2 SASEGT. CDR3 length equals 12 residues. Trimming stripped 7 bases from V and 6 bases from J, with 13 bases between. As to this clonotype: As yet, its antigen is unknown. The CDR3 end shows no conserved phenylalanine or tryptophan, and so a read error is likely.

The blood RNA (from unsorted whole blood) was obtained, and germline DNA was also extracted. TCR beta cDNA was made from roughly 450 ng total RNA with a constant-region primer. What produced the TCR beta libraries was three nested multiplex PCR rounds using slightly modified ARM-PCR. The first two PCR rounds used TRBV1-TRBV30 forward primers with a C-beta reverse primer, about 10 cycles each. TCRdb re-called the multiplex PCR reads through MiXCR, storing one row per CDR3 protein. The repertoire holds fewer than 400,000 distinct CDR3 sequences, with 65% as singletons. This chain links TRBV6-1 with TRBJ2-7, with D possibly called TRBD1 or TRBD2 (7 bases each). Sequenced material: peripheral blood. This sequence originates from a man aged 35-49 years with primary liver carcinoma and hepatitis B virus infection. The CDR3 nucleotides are TGTGCCAGCACCAGGGGGGGGTCCGAGCAGTACTAC. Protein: CASTRGGSEQYY.